The subject of this entry is one TCR beta chain. This entry comes from a study of T cells in Graves' hyperthyroidism and ophthalmopathy. V was clipped by 4 bases and J by 5 bases, with 23 bases between them. The germline gives CDR1 PRHDT, CDR2 FYEKMQ (reference sequence). This CDR3 spans 17 amino acids. PBMCs were derived from 10 ml fresh peripheral blood. Researchers took RNA transcripts and amplified the TCR beta CDR3 regions from them. The HTBI primer set drove a first-round RT-PCR of the TCR CDR3. TCRdb reprocessed the multiplex PCR reads with MiXCR, giving one entry per CDR3 protein. The sample lists nearly 750,000 distinct CDR3 sequences; roughly a third were seen once.

The chain is built from TRBV13 and TRBJ2-5; no clear D. The sequenced sample was blood. The TCR was taken from a woman between 40 and 50 years old with Graves' hyperthyroidism. The CDR3 reads CASSSPLGKFQEETQYF. CDR3 sequence (DNA): TGTGCCAGCAGCTCCCCTCTGGGGAAATTCCAAGAGGAGACCCAGTACTTC.